The sequence of this T cell receptor beta chain was determined in a study of blood T cells in healthy people across ages. Looked up from germline, CDR1 is MNHEY and CDR2 is SVGAGI. There are 15 residues in the CDR3. V was shortened by 5 bases and J by 0 bases, with 8 bases between the two germline ends. A second roughly 6 to 11 cycle PCR used barcoded and J-beta primers. TCRdb independently ran MiXCR on the 5' RACE reads; one entry per CDR3 protein. The sample holds 700,000 to 900,000 distinct CDR3 sequences, 20% to 30% seen once. This clonotype was picked up many times. These data were also reused for a study on T cells of mothers and their children. From that second work: Donation involved a few healthy Caucasian mothers and the six children that they had. RNA was extracted, and all of it went into cDNA synthesis at about 1.4 ug per 15 ul.

Sequenced sample: blood. The J gene is TRBJ2-6, the V gene TRBV6-5, with unresolved D. The TCR sequence derives from a boy aged 5 to 17 in good health. CDR3 nucleotide sequence: TGTGCCAGCAGTCCGACGGACTCTGGGGCCAACGTCCTGACTTTC. Translating it yields CASSPTDSGANVLTF.